This TCR beta chain appears in the sequencing data of a study of blood T cells in healthy people across ages. Alongside a J-beta primer mix, a sample-barcoded 5' primer served in a second PCR lasting about 7 to 11 cycles. All cDNA molecules were each tagged by a template-switch adaptor with 12 random nucleotides. In TCRdb, the 5' RACE reads were re-called with MiXCR into one record per CDR3 protein. Of hundreds of thousands of distinct CDR3 sequences listed, around two fifths were seen once; the top ten hold roughly 19%. Germline V CDR1 and CDR2: LGHDT, YNNKEL (reference sequence). The CDR3 length is 15 residues. V was cut by 0 bases and J by 10 bases, with 16 bases left in between. Study-wide results and caveats: With naive T cell percentage, TCR beta diversity showed a strong correlation. The long-lived group displayed more naive CD4+ cells, plus higher diversity, than the aged donors did.

On this clonotype: Its antigen is as yet unknown.

The chain uses TRBV3-1 and TRBJ2-1; the D is unclear. Sequenced: blood. The sequence derives from a man aged 60 to 75 in good health. The CDR3 sequence is CASSQEMGRSYEQFF. CDR3 coding DNA: TGTGCCAGCAGCCAAGAAATGGGCAGGTCCTACGAGCAGTTCTTC.